This entry describes one T cell receptor (beta chain). The method was immunoSEQ multiplex PCR; TCRdb's version includes in-frame clones alone and lacks a portion of them. The sample consists of tens of thousands of clones, 90% to 95% of them appearing once. This sample was included in a study of technical replicates of blood from a few donors. The CDR3 spans 17 residues. Between the trimmed V and J ends, which lost 0 bases and 5 bases, there was a span of 16 bases. The germline V gene has CDR1 SEHNR and CDR2 FQNEAQ (reference sequence). The clonotype was recovered from a human donor in good health. Sample: T cells isolated from PBMCs. The rearrangement joins TRBV7-9 to TRBJ1-4; the D is unclear. In DNA, the CDR3 is TGTGCCAGCAGCTTAGCGCGGTCGGAGCGGGGAAATGAAAAACTGTTTTTT. It translates to CASSLARSERGNEKLFF.